This section outlines one TCR beta chain sequence together with its context. Its antigen is not identified. The sample is drawn from a study of CD8 T cells in ankylosing spondylitis. Study outcomes and limitations: There was a TCR beta motif, made of 7 or 8 highly homologous variants, that appeared characteristic of ankylosing spondylitis blood.

TCRdb independently ran MiXCR on the 5' RACE reads; one entry per CDR3 protein. The table has about 750,000 distinct CDR3 sequences, 19% seen once. The CDR3 sequence is 14 residues long. With 2 bases clipped from V and 8 bases from J, the junction kept 4 bases outside the gene matches. Germline values: CDR1 KGHDR, CDR2 SFDVKD. Sequencing was done on a sample of blood, either unsorted or a sorted T cell fraction (not recorded which). The chain uses TRBV24-1 and TRBJ2-1; 8 nucleotides match TRBD1. This clonotype was obtained from a male donor with ankylosing spondylitis. Here the CDR3 DNA reads TGTGCCACCAGTGATTCGGGCAGGGGGCATGAGCAGTTCTTC. This codes for CATSDSGRGHEQFF.